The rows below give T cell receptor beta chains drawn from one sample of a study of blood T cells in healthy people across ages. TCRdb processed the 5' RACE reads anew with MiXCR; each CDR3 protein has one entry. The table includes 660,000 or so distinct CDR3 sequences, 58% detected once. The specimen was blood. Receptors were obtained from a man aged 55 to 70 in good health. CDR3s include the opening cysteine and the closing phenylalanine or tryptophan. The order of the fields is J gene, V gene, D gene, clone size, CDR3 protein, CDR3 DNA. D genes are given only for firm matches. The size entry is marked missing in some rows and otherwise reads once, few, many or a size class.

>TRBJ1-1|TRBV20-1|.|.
CSARDAGHNTEAFF
TGCAGTGCTAGAGATGCAGGGCACAACACTGAAGCTTTCTTT
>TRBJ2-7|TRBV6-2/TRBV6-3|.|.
CASRSGPYEQYF
TGTGCCAGCAGGTCCGGACCCTACGAGCAGTACTTC
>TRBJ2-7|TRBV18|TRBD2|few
CASSPGLAGAPYEQYF
TGTGCCAGCTCACCCGGACTAGCGGGGGCCCCCTACGAGCAGTACTTC
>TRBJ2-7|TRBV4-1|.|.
CASSQGPETGSSYEQYF
TGCGCCAGCAGCCAGGGCCCGGAGACGGGATCGTCCTACGAGCAGTACTTC
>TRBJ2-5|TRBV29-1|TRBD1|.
CSVEGDRYQETQYF
TGCAGCGTTGAAGGGGACAGGTACCAAGAGACCCAGTACTTC
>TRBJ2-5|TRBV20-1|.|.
CSARSVTKMRETQYF
TGCAGTGCTAGATCGGTGACTAAAATGAGGGAGACCCAGTACTTC
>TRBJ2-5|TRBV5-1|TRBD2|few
CASSSSTSGGPGETQYF
TGCGCCAGCAGCTCCTCGACTAGCGGGGGGCCCGGAGAGACCCAGTACTTC
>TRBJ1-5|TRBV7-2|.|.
CASSEGTPQPQHF
TGTGCCAGCAGCGAAGGGACCCCTCAGCCCCAGCATTTT
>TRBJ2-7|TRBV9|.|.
CASSVETDSYEQYF
TGTGCCAGCAGCGTAGAGACAGACTCCTACGAGCAGTACTTC
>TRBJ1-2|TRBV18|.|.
CASSPFSEVGYGYTF
TGTGCCAGCTCACCGTTCAGTGAGGTCGGCTATGGCTACACCTTC
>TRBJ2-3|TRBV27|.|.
CASRLKRVQGVTEGQYF
TGTGCCAGCAGACTTAAAAGGGTACAGGGAGTAACGGAGGGGCAGTATTTT
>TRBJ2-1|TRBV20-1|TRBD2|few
CSARAPSGGAYNEQFF
TGCAGTGCTAGAGCACCTAGCGGGGGGGCATACAATGAGCAGTTCTTC
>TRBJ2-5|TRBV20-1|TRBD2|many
CSGSGEQETQYF
TGCAGCGGGAGCGGGGAACAAGAGACCCAGTACTTC
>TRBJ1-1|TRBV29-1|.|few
CSVDLRNTEAFF
TGCAGCGTCGACCTACGAAACACTGAAGCTTTCTTT
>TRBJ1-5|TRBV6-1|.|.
CATRDSNQPRHF
TGTGCCACCCGAGATAGCAATCAGCCCCGGCATTTT
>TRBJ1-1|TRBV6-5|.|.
CAVKKAQIQNTEAFF
TGTGCCGTCAAAAAAGCTCAGATACAGAACACTGAAGCTTTCTTT
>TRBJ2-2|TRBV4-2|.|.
CASSQDRGRVTGELFF
TGTGCCAGCAGCCAAGATAGGGGCAGGGTCACCGGGGAGCTGTTTTTT
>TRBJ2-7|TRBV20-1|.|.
CSARRAGYHEQYF
TGCAGTGCTAGAAGGGCAGGGTACCACGAGCAGTACTTC
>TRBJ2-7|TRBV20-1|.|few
CSASGQTYEQYF
TGCAGTGCTAGTGGACAGACCTACGAGCAGTACTTC
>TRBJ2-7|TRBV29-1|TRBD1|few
CSVVGQGVSYEQYF
TGCAGCGTTGTAGGGCAGGGGGTAAGCTACGAGCAGTACTTC
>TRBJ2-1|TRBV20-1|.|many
CSAQVGGGEQFF
TGCAGTGCCCAGGTGGGAGGGGGCGAGCAGTTCTTC
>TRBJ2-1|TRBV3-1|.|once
CASSHRGQHNEQFF
TGTGCCAGCAGCCACCGGGGACAACACAATGAGCAGTTCTTC
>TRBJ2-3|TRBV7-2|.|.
CASSLDVGAGIADTQYF
TGTGCCAGCAGCTTAGACGTGGGGGCAGGGATCGCAGATACGCAGTATTTT
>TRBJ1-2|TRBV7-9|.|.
CASSLAQTGDSYGYTF
TGTGCCAGCAGCTTAGCCCAGACCGGGGACTCCTATGGCTACACCTTC
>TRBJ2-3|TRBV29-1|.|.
CSVVSIGHSTDAQYF
TGCAGCGTTGTCTCCATCGGACATAGCACAGATGCGCAGTATTTT
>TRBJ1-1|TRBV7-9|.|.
CASSLPHVNTEAFF
TGTGCCAGCAGCTTACCGCACGTGAACACTGAAGCTTTCTTT
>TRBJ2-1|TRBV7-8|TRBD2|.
CASSLSGGADNEQFF
TGTGCCAGCAGCCTGAGCGGGGGGGCCGACAATGAGCAGTTCTTC